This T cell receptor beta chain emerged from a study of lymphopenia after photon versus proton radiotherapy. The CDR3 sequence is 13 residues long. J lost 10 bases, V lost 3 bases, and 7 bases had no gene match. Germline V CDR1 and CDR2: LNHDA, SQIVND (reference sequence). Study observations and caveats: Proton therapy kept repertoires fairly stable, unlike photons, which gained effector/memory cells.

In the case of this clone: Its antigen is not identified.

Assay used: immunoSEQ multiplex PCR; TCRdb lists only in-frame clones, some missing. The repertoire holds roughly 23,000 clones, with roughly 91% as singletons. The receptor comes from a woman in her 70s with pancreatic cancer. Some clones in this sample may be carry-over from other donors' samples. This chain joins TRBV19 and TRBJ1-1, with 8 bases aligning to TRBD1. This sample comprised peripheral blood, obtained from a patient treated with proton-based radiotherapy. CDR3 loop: CASSIGQGRAAFF. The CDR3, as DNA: TGTGCCAGTAGTATCGGACAGGGTAGGGCAGCTTTCTTT.